Listed below are T cell receptor beta chains from one sample, sequenced in a study of blood T cell repertoires in COVID-19. Assay used: immunoSEQ multiplex PCR; TCRdb lists only in-frame clones, some missing. The sample gives some 170,000 clones, more than 75% of which show up once; less than 1.5% is in the top ten. The sequencing input was PBMCs or T cells enriched from blood (not recorded which). The source is a human donor with acute COVID-19. The donor label of this sample is uncertain. CDR3s include the opening cysteine and the closing phenylalanine or tryptophan. The order of the fields is V gene, clone size, J gene, D gene, CDR3 protein, CDR3 DNA. The D gene is left open where the match is weak. The size entry is marked missing in some rows and otherwise reads once, few, many or a size class.

>TRBV19|NA|TRBJ1-2|TRBD1
CASSQGAPNYGYTF
TGTGCCAGTAGTCAGGGGGCGCCTAACTATGGCTACACCTTC
>TRBV24-1|NA|TRBJ1-2|NA
CATSDLDGYGYTF
TGTGCCACCAGTGATCTCGACGGGTATGGCTACACCTTC
>TRBV6-5|NA|TRBJ1-1|NA
CASHPPRLNTEAFF
TGTGCCAGCCACCCCCCCAGGTTGAACACTGAAGCTTTCTTT
>TRBV4-1|NA|TRBJ1-1|TRBD1
CASSQGSFTGGTEAFF
TGCGCCAGCAGCCAAGGGTCCTTTACAGGGGGCACTGAAGCTTTCTTT
>TRBV7-9|NA|TRBJ2-2|TRBD1
CASSSRGQGGTGELFF
TGTGCCAGCAGCTCAAGGGGACAGGGCGGAACCGGGGAGCTGTTTTTT
>TRBV5-1|NA|TRBJ1-4|TRBD1
CASRPGTVNEKLFF
TGCGCCAGCAGACCCGGGACAGTAAATGAAAAACTGTTTTTT
>TRBV21-1|NA|TRBJ1-2|NA
CASSLRQRAGVYYGYTF
TGTGCCAGCAGCCTTCGACAAAGAGCAGGGGTATACTATGGCTACACCTTC
>TRBV4-3|NA|TRBJ2-7|NA
CASSPRPEGTSSYEQYF
TGCGCCAGCAGCCCTCGTCCGGAGGGAACGTCATCCTACGAGCAGTACTTC
>TRBV10-1|NA|TRBJ1-1|TRBD1
CATATGLNTEAFF
TGCGCCACCGCGACAGGGCTGAACACTGAAGCTTTCTTT
>TRBV5-4|NA|TRBJ1-6|NA
CASSGAPGQINSPLHF
TGTGCCAGCAGTGGGGCCCCCGGACAGATTAATTCACCCCTCCACTTT
>TRBV6-5|NA|TRBJ2-7|TRBD1
CASSYSTGGRDEQYF
TGTGCCAGCAGTTACTCGACAGGGGGGCGGGACGAGCAGTACTTC
>TRBV9|NA|TRBJ1-2|NA
CASSVGRAGNYGYTF
TGTGCCAGCAGCGTAGGGCGGGCGGGGAACTATGGCTACACCTTC
>TRBV6-9|NA|TRBJ1-5|NA
CASSYLSGWARTPGEDF
TGTGCCAGCAGTTATTTATCAGGGTGGGCCCGGACGCCGGGTGAGGATTTT
>TRBV18|NA|TRBJ2-2|NA
CASSPVTSEPGAGELFF
TGTGCCAGCTCACCAGTTACTAGCGAACCAGGGGCCGGGGAGCTGTTTTTT
>TRBV6-5|many|TRBJ1-4|NA
CASMQGNTNEKLFF
TGTGCCAGCATGCAGGGGAACACTAATGAAAAACTGTTTTTT
>TRBV4-1|few|TRBJ1-4|TRBD1
CASSLERTGSQEKLFF
TGCGCCAGCAGCCTCGAGCGGACAGGGTCGCAGGAAAAACTGTTTTTT
>TRBV5-4|NA|TRBJ2-7|TRBD2
CASSLRGRGGEQYF
TGTGCCAGCAGCTTGCGCGGGCGGGGGGGCGAGCAGTACTTC
>TRBV27|NA|TRBJ2-1|NA
CASSLGGEANRLF
TGTGCCAGCAGTTTAGGAGGAGAGGCAAACCGGCTCTTC
>TRBV5-6|once|TRBJ2-1|NA
CASSPGTGTYNEQFF
TGTGCCAGCAGCCCCGGGACTGGAACCTACAATGAGCAGTTCTTC
>TRBV7-9|NA|TRBJ1-1|NA
CASSLLYGTEAFF
TGTGCCAGCAGCTTACTCTACGGCACTGAAGCTTTCTTT
>TRBV19|NA|TRBJ1-2|TRBD1
CASSTGTGPYGYTF
TGTGCCAGCAGCACCGGGACAGGGCCGTACGGCTACACCTTC
>TRBV14|NA|TRBJ1-2|NA
CASSQDLGLSGGYGYTF
TGTGCCAGCAGCCAAGATCTGGGGCTCTCAGGCGGCTATGGCTACACCTTC
>TRBV19|once|TRBJ1-1|NA
CASSIRRGGTEAFF
TGTGCCAGTAGTATTCGGCGGGGGGGCACTGAAGCTTTCTTT
>TRBV7-3|NA|TRBJ1-2|NA
CASSFRDYGYTF
TGTGCCAGCAGCTTCAGGGATTATGGCTACACCTTC
>TRBV7-8|NA|TRBJ1-2|NA
CASSRLRGYTF
TGTGCCAGCAGCCGTCTACGGGGCTACACCTTC
>TRBV5-1|NA|TRBJ2-3|NA
CASSRGEVDTQYF
TGCGCCAGCAGTCGTGGAGAGGTAGATACGCAGTATTTT
>TRBV4-2|NA|TRBJ1-2|NA
CASSQEAGDDYTF
TGTGCCAGCAGCCAAGAAGCAGGGGATGACTACACCTTC
>TRBV19|NA|TRBJ2-3|TRBD1
CASSTTGGGNTQYF
TGTGCCAGTAGTACAACAGGGGGAGGAAATACGCAGTATTTT
>TRBV29-1|NA|TRBJ1-3|TRBD1
CSVYYRGGNTIYF
TGCAGCGTTTACTACAGGGGTGGAAACACCATATATTTT
>TRBV6-5|NA|TRBJ1-4|TRBD1
CASSRDRAGEKLFF
TGTGCCAGCAGCCGGGACAGGGCCGGTGAAAAACTGTTTTTT
>TRBV27|NA|TRBJ2-7|NA
CASSLWGVGYEQYF
TGTGCCAGCAGTTTATGGGGGGTAGGATACGAGCAGTACTTC
>TRBV9|NA|TRBJ2-7|NA
CASSVAERPYEQYF
TGTGCCAGCAGCGTAGCGGAGCGGCCGTACGAGCAGTACTTC
>TRBV7-5|once|TRBJ1-2|NA
CARSLVWDRNSSNYGYTF
TGTGCCAGAAGCTTAGTCTGGGACAGAAACTCCTCTAACTATGGCTACACCTTC
>TRBV2|NA|TRBJ1-2|NA
CASGTLWGRNYGYTF
TGTGCCAGCGGCACCCTTTGGGGGCGAAACTATGGCTACACCTTC
>TRBV11-2|NA|TRBJ1-1|NA
CASSFARGGTEAFF
TGTGCCAGCAGCTTCGCTCGCGGAGGGACTGAAGCTTTCTTT
>TRBV24-1|NA|TRBJ1-2|NA
CATSETGQGYTF
TGTGCCACCAGTGAAACAGGGCAGGGCTACACCTTC
>TRBV19|NA|TRBJ2-2|TRBD1
CASSVGQGNTGELFF
TGTGCCAGTAGTGTAGGACAGGGTAACACCGGGGAGCTGTTTTTT
>TRBV27|NA|TRBJ1-2|TRBD1
CASRLSGGGPYGYTF
TGTGCCAGCAGACTCTCAGGGGGAGGCCCCTATGGCTACACCTTC
>TRBV7-2|NA|TRBJ2-5|TRBD2
CASSLVVSGGPGETQYF
TGTGCCAGCAGCTTAGTGGTTAGCGGGGGGCCGGGGGAGACCCAGTACTTC
>TRBV5-1|NA|TRBJ1-1|NA
CASSAYTGVPEAFF
TGCGCCAGCAGCGCTTACACGGGGGTACCTGAAGCTTTCTTT
>TRBV5-1|NA|TRBJ1-1|NA
CASSLGDSEAFF
TGCGCCAGCAGCTTGGGTGACAGTGAAGCTTTCTTT
>TRBV4-2|NA|TRBJ1-6|NA
CASSQGSSEINSPLHF
TGTGCCAGCAGCCAAGGAAGTTCGGAGATTAATTCACCCCTCCACTTT
>TRBV5-1|NA|TRBJ2-3|TRBD2
CASSLWKRGPPRGTDTQYF
TGCGCCAGCAGCTTGTGGAAGCGGGGGCCCCCTCGGGGCACAGATACGCAGTATTTT
>TRBV7-2|few|TRBJ1-2|TRBD1
CASSLLPTGNYGYTF
TGTGCCAGCAGCCTCTTACCGACAGGGAACTATGGCTACACCTTC